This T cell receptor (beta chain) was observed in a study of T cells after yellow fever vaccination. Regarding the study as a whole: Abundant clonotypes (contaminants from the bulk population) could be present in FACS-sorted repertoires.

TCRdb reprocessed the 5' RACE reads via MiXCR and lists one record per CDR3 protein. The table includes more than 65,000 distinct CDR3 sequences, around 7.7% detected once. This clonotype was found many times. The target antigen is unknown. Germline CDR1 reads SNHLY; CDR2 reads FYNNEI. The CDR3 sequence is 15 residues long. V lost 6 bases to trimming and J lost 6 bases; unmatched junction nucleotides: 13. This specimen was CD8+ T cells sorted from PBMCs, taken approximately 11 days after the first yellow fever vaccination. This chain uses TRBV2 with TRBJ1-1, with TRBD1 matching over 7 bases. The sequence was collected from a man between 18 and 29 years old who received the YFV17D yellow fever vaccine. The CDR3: CASRAEAGGYSEAFF. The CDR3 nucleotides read TGTGCCAGCAGAGCCGAAGCAGGGGGGTACTCTGAAGCTTTCTTT. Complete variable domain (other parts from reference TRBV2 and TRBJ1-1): EPEVTQTPSHQVTQMGQEVILRCVPISNHLYFYWYRQILGQKVEFLVSFYNNEISEKSEIFDDQFSVERPDGSNFTLKIRSTKLEDSAMYFCASRAEAGGYSEAFFGQGTRLTVV.